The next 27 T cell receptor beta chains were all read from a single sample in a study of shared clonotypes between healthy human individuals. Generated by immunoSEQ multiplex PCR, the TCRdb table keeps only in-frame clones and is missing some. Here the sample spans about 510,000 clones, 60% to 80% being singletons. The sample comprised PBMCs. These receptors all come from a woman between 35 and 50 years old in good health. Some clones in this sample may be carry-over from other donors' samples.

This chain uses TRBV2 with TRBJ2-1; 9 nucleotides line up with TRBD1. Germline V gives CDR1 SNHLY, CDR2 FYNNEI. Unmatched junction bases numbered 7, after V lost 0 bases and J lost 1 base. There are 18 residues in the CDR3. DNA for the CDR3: TGTGCCAGCAGTGAAGCTCGGAGACAGGGGGATTCCTACAATGAGCAGTTCTTC. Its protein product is CASSEARRQGDSYNEQFF.

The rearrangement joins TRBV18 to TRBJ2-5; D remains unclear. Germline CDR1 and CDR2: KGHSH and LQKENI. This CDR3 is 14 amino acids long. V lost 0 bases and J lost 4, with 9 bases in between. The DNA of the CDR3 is TGTGCCAGCTCACCACCCGTCGAGAGAGAGACCCAGTACTTC. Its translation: CASSPPVERETQYF.

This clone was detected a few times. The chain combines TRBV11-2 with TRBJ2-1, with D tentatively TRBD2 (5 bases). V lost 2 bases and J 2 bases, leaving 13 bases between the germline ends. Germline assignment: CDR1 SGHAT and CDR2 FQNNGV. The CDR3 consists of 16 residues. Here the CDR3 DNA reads TGTGCCAGCAGCTTAACCCCGGGAATAACCTACAATGAGCAGTTCTTC. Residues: CASSLTPGITYNEQFF. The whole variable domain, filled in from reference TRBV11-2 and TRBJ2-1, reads EAGVAQSPRYKIIEKRQSVAFWCNPISGHATLYWYQQILGQGPKLLIQFQNNGVVDDSQLPKDRFSAERLKGVDSTLKIQPAKLEDSAVYLCASSLTPGITYNEQFFGPGTRLTVL.

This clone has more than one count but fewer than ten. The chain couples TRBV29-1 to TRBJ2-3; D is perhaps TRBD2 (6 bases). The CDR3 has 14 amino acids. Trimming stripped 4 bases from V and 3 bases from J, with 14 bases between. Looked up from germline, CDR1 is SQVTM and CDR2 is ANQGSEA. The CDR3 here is CSVGTGESTDTQYF. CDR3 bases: TGCAGCGTTGGTACGGGAGAATCGACAGATACGCAGTATTTT.

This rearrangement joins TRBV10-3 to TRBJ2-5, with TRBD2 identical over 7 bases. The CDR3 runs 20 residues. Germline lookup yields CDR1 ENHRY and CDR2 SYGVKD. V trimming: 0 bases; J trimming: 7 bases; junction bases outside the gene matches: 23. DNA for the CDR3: TGTGCCATCAGTGAGTCTTTGGGACTACCAACCGAGCTCCCAAAGGGGACCCAGTACTTC. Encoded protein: CAISESLGLPTELPKGTQYF.

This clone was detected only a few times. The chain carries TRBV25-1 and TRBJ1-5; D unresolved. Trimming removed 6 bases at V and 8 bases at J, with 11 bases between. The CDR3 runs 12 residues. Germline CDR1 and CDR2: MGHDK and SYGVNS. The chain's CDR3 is CASRAGEEPQHF. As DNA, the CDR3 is TGTGCCAGCAGGGCAGGCGAGGAGCCCCAGCATTTT.

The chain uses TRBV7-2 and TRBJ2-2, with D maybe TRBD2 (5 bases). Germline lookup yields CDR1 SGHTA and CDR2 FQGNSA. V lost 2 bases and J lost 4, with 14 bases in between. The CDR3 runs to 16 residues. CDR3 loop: CASSLRRPAATGELFF. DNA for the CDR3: TGTGCCAGCAGCTTAAGGCGACCAGCGGCCACCGGGGAGCTGTTTTTT.

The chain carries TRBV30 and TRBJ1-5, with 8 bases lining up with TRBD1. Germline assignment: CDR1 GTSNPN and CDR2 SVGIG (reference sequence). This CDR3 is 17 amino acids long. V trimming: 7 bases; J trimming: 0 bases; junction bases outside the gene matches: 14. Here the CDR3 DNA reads TGTGCCTATCAAACGCGGACAGGGAGTTTTAGCAATCAGCCCCAGCATTTT. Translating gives CAYQTRTGSFSNQPQHF.

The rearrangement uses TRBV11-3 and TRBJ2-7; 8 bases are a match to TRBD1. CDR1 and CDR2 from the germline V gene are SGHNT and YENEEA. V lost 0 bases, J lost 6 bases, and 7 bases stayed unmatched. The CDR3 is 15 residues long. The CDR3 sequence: CASSLDGDRRPEQYF. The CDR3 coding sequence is TGTGCCAGCAGCTTAGATGGGGACAGGCGTCCCGAGCAGTACTTC. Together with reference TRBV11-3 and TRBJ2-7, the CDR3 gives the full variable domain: EAGVVQSPRYKIIEKKQPVAFWCNPISGHNTLYWYLQNLGQGPELLIRYENEEAVDDSQLPKDRFSAERLKGVDSTLKIQPAELGDSAVYLCASSLDGDRRPEQYFGPGTRLTVT.

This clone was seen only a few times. The CDR3 is CASTRLQGALEQYF. CDR3 nucleotide sequence: TGTGCCAGCACAAGACTCCAGGGTGCTCTCGAGCAGTACTTC. The chain recombines TRBV2 with TRBJ2-7; tentatively, D is TRBD1 (5 bases). The CDR3 consists of 14 residues. V lost 7 bases and J 6 bases, leaving 19 bases between the germline ends. CDR1 and CDR2 from the germline V gene are SNHLY and FYNNEI. Based on the CDR3 plus reference TRBV2 and TRBJ2-7, the full variable domain is EPEVTQTPSHQVTQMGQEVILRCVPISNHLYFYWYRQILGQKVEFLVSFYNNEISEKSEIFDDQFSVERPDGSNFTLKIRSTKLEDSAMYFCASTRLQGALEQYFGPGTRLTVT.

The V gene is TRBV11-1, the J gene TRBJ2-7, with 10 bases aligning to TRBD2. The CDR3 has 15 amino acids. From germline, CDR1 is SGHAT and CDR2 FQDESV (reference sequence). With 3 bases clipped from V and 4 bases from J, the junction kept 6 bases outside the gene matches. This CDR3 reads CASSFLAGEGYEQYF. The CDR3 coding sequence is TGTGCCAGCAGCTTTCTAGCGGGAGAGGGGTACGAGCAGTACTTC.

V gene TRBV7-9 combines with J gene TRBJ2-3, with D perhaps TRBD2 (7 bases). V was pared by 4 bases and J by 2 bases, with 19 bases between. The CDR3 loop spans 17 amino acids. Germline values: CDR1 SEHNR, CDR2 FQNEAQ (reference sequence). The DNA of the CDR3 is TGTGCCAGCAGCTGGGAACCGGGTGGGGGGGCCACAGATACGCAGTATTTT. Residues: CASSWEPGGGATDTQYF.

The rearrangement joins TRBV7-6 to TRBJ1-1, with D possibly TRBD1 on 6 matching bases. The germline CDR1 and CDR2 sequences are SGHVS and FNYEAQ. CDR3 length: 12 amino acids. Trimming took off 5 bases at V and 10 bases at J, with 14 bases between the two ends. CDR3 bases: TGTGCCAGCAGCCCATGGGGGGCCCCAGCTTTCTTT. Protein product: CASSPWGAPAFF.

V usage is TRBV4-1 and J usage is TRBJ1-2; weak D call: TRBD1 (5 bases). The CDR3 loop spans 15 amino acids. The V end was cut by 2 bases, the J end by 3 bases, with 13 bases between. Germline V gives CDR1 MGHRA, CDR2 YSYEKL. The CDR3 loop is CASSQPGRGHYGYTF. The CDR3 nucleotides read TGCGCCAGCAGCCAACCCGGAAGGGGTCACTATGGCTACACCTTC.

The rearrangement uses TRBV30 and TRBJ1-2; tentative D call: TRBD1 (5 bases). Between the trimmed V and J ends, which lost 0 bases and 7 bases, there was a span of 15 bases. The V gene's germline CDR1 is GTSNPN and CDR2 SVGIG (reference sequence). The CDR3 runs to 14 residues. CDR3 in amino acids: CAWSVNNQGGGYTF. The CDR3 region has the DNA TGTGCCTGGAGTGTAAATAATCAGGGCGGTGGCTACACCTTC.

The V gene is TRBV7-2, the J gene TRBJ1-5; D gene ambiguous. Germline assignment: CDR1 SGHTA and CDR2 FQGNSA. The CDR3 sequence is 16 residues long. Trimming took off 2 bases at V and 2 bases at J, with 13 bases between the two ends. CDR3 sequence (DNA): TGTGCCAGCAGCTTAAGGGCCAGTTCAGGCAATCAGCCCCAGCATTTT. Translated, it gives CASSLRASSGNQPQHF.

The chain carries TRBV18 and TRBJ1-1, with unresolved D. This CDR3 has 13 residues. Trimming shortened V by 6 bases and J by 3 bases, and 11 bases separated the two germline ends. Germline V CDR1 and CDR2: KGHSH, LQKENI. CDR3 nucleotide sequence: TGTGCCAGCTCCCCCCAGCAGGACACTGAAGCTTTCTTT. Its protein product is CASSPQQDTEAFF.

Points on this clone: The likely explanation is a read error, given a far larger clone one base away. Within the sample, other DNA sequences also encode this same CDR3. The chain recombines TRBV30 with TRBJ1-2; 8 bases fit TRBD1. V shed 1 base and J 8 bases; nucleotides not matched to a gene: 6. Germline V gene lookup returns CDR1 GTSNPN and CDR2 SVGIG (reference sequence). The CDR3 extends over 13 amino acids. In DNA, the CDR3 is TGTGCCTGGAGTGCGGACAGGGTAAAGGGCTACACCTTC. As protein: CAWSADRVKGYTF.

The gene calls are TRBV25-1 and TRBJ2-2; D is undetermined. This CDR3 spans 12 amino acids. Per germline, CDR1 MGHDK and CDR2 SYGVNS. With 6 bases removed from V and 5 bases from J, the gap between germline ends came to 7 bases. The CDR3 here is CASRLATGELFF. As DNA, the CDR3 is TGTGCCAGCAGATTGGCGACCGGGGAGCTGTTTTTT. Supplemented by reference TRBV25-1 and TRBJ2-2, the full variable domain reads EADIYQTPRYLVIGTGKKITLECSQTMGHDKMYWYQQDPGMELHLIHYSYGVNSTEKGDLSSESTVSRIRTEHFPLTLESARPSHTSQYLCASRLATGELFFGEGSRLTVL.

This CDR3 reads CASSHTGELFF. The CDR3 nucleotides read TGTGCCAGCAGCCACACCGGGGAGCTGTTTTTT. This chain links TRBV11-2 with TRBJ2-2; D not resolved. CDR1 is SGHAT and CDR2 is FQNNGV in the germline V gene. The CDR3 is 11 amino acids. The V end was cut by 5 bases, the J end by 3 bases, with 1 base between.

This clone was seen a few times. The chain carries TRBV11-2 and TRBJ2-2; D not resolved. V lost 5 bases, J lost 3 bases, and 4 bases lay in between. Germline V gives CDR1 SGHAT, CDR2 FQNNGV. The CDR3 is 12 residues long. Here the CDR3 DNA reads TGTGCCAGCAGCACGGACACCGGGGAGCTGTTTTTT. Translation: CASSTDTGELFF.

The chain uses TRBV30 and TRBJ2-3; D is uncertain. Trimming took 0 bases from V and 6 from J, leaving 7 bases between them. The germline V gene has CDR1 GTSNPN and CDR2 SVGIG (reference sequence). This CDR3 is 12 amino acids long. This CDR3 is CAWSVGMDTQYF. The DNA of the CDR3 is TGTGCCTGGAGTGTAGGGATGGATACGCAGTATTTT.

CDR3 region: CASSLLAGGTDTQYF. The CDR3 DNA reads as TGTGCCAGCAGTTTACTTGCGGGAGGGACAGATACGCAGTATTTT. J is TRBJ2-3 and V is TRBV28, with 9 nucleotides matching TRBD2. Germline loops: CDR1 MDHEN, CDR2 SYDVKM. Trimming cost V 2 bases and J 3 bases; bases outside gene matches: 3. The CDR3 runs to 15 residues. Complete variable domain (other parts from reference TRBV28 and TRBJ2-3): DVKVTQSSRYLVKRTGEKVFLECVQDMDHENMFWYRQDPGLGLRLIYFSYDVKMKEKGDIPEGYSVSREKKERFSLILESASTNQTSMYLCASSLLAGGTDTQYFGPGTRLTVL.

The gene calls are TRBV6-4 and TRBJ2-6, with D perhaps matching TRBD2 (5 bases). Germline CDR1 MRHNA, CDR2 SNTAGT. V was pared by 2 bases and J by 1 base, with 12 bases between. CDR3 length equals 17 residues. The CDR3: CASSDQSPGSGANVLTF. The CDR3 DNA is TGTGCCAGCAGTGACCAGTCACCGGGGTCTGGGGCCAACGTCCTGACTTTC.

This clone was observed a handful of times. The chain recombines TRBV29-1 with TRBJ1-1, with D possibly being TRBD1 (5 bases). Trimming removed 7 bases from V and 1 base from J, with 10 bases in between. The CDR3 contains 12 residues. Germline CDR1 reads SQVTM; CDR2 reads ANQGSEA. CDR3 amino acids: CSAGDRNTEAFF. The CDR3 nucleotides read TGCAGCGCGGGGGACCGGAACACTGAAGCTTTCTTT.

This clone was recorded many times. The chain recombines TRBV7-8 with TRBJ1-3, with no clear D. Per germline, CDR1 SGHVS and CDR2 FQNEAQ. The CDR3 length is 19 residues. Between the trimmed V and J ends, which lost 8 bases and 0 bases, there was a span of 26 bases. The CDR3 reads CASGNSLVPTYISGNTIYF. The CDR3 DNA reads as TGTGCCAGCGGTAACAGCTTAGTTCCCACATACATCTCTGGAAACACCATATATTTT.

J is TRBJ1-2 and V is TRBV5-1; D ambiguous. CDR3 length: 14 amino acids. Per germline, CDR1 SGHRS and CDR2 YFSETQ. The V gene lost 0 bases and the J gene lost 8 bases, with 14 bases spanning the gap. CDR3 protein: CASSLAGIAEGYTF. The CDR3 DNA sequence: TGCGCCAGCAGCTTGGCCGGGATAGCAGAAGGCTACACCTTC. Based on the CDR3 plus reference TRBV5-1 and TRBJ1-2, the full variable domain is KAGVTQTPRYLIKTRGQQVTLSCSPISGHRSVSWYQQTPGQGLQFLFEYFSETQRNKGNFPGRFSGRQFSNSRSEMNVSTLELGDSALYLCASSLAGIAEGYTFGSGTRLTVV.